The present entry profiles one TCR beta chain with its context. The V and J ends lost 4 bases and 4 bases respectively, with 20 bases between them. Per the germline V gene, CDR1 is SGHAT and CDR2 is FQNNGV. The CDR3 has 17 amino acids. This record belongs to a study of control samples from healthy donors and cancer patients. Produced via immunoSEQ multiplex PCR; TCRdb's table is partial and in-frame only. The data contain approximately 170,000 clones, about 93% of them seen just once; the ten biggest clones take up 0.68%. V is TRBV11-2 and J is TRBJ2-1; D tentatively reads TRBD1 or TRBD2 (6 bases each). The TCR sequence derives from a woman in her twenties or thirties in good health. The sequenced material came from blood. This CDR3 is CASSSPLGTGAYNEQFF. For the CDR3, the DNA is TGTGCCAGCAGCTCCCCCCTCGGGACGGGGGCATACAATGAGCAGTTCTTC.